The sequence of this T cell receptor beta chain was determined in a study of T cell responses to AZD1222 COVID-19 vaccine. Study-wide results and caveats: Unmutated variant regions reportedly attract nearly half of all spike-specific TCRs. Just five or six AZD1222 recipients were seropositive at baseline. It was only after the peak T cell response that any repertoires were sampled. Spike-specific TCR breadth and depth went up after people got two AZD1222 doses.

Clones were sequenced by immunoSEQ multiplex PCR, and TCRdb holds only the in-frame ones, with some missing. The sample has 150,000 to 160,000 clones, roughly nine tenths seen once. CDR1 and CDR2 (germline): KGHDR, SFDVKD. This CDR3 has 12 amino acids. Trimming left V 4 bases short and J 3 bases short, with 6 bases between. Comments on this clone: The antigen is not known.

The chain carries TRBV24-1 and TRBJ2-7; D remains unclear. This specimen was peripheral blood, taken on day 0 of AZD1222 vaccination. This clonotype was obtained from an adult in good health. In DNA form, the CDR3 reads TGTGCCACCAGTGACTCCGACTACGAGCAGTACTTC. Its protein product is CATSDSDYEQYF.